This T cell receptor beta chain was recorded in a study of T-cell memory formation after mild COVID-19. In the study overall: The two donors had largely donor-specific TCR clusters. Study outcomes and limitations: Whether second-wave clones peaking at day 37 were SARS-CoV-2 specific went unconfirmed.

TCRdb analysed the 5' RACE reads with MiXCR anew, one entry per CDR3 protein. The sample has under 250,000 distinct CDR3 sequences; about 10% are singletons. V was pared by 3 bases and J by 4 bases, with 5 bases of the junction left unmatched. Germline values: CDR1 DFQATT, CDR2 SNEGSKA (reference sequence). The CDR3 is 13 residues long. Worth noting for this clonotype: The antigen remains undetermined.

The rearrangement links TRBV20-1 to TRBJ2-7; 8 nucleotides agree with TRBD2. Sample: PBMCs or a T cell subset sorted from them (not recorded which). This receptor was identified in a man aged 18 to 30 who had mild COVID-19 (a few samples of this study predate the infection). Cell type and time point are not known. The CDR3 here is CSASIASGYEQYV. The CDR3 bases are TGCAGTGCTAGTATCGCTAGCGGGTACGAGCAGTACGTC.